This T cell receptor (beta chain) emerged from a study of blood T cell repertoires in COVID-19. For the study at large: Material from acute and convalescent COVID-19 was sourced from the United States, Italy and Spain. In each case, the material was cDNA or gDNA derived from T cells, B-cell-depleted T cells, or PBMCs.

Sequencing was performed with immunoSEQ multiplex PCR; in TCRdb, only in-frame clones are kept and a portion is missing. The sample records about 300,000 clones, around 90% being singletons. Those enrolled, adults aged roughly 18 to 89 years, came from some 23 US areas. Categorization into cohorts depended on clinical history that participants reported. Germline V gives CDR1 SGHTA, CDR2 FQGTGA. V dropped 5 bases and J dropped 4 bases, with 14 bases sitting between them. The CDR3 length is 14 residues. The TCR sequence derives from a woman aged 18-29 years with acute COVID-19. The chain is built from TRBV7-3 and TRBJ2-5, with D possibly TRBD1 on 6 matching bases. Material for sequencing was PBMCs or T cells enriched from blood (not recorded which). CDR3: CASSPNTGLETQYF. CDR3 DNA sequence: TGTGCCAGCAGCCCCAATACAGGGTTAGAGACCCAGTACTTC.